These T cell receptor beta chains were read from a single sample in a study of patients and donors after allogeneic stem cell transplantation. TCRdb fed the RT-PCR reads into MiXCR, producing one record per CDR3 protein. The sample includes 900,000 to 1,000,000 distinct CDR3 sequences, roughly 17% of them seen just once. What was sequenced was blood, either unsorted or a sorted T cell fraction (not recorded which). All receptors come from a human donor who was either an allogeneic HSCT recipient or a stem cell or donor lymphocyte infusion donor (not recorded which). It is not recorded whose cells these are; they may come from a transplant donor. CDR3s include the opening cysteine and the closing phenylalanine or tryptophan. A D gene is named only where the DNA matches it firmly. The listing skips clone size in some rows; elsewhere it reads once, few, many or a size class.

j_call: TRBJ2-1; v_call: TRBV12-3/TRBV12-4; clone_size: many; d_call: -; cdr3_nt: TGTGCCAGCAGCTTAGAGGACAATGAGCAGTTCTTC; cdr3_aa: CASSLEDNEQFF
j_call: TRBJ2-4; v_call: TRBV4-2; clone_size: few; d_call: -; cdr3_nt: TGTGCCAGCAGCCAAGAAGGCAGCAAAAACATTCAGTACTTC; cdr3_aa: CASSQEGSKNIQYF
j_call: TRBJ1-2; v_call: TRBV4-1; clone_size: few; d_call: -; cdr3_nt: TGCGCCAGCAGCCCAGTCTCCGCCCATGGCTACACCTTC; cdr3_aa: CASSPVSAHGYTF
j_call: TRBJ2-2; v_call: TRBV18; clone_size: few; d_call: -; cdr3_nt: TGTGCCAGCTCACAGGGTGGTCGGGAGCTGTTTTTT; cdr3_aa: CASSQGGRELFF
j_call: TRBJ2-5; v_call: TRBV29-1; clone_size: -; d_call: TRBD1; cdr3_nt: TGCAGCGTTACCCGGGACAGACAAGAGACCCAGTACTTC; cdr3_aa: CSVTRDRQETQYF
j_call: TRBJ2-2; v_call: TRBV7-2; clone_size: -; d_call: -; cdr3_nt: TGTGCCAGCAGCCTAAGCAGATCGAAGACGAACACCGGGGAGCTGTTTTTT; cdr3_aa: CASSLSRSKTNTGELFF
j_call: TRBJ2-7; v_call: TRBV7-8; clone_size: few; d_call: TRBD1; cdr3_nt: TGTGCCAGCAGCGCCGGACAGGGAGGAACCTACGAGCAGTACTTC; cdr3_aa: CASSAGQGGTYEQYF
j_call: TRBJ2-1; v_call: TRBV29-1; clone_size: few; d_call: TRBD1; cdr3_nt: TGCAGCGTGGAACAGGGGTTCAATGAGCAGTTCTTC; cdr3_aa: CSVEQGFNEQFF
j_call: TRBJ1-5; v_call: TRBV4-2; clone_size: -; d_call: -; cdr3_nt: TGTGCCAGCAGCTTTCCCGGGGGGCAGCCCCAGCATTTT; cdr3_aa: CASSFPGGQPQHF
j_call: TRBJ2-1; v_call: TRBV7-3; clone_size: -; d_call: -; cdr3_nt: TGTGCCAGCAGCCCTAGCGCAGGGAATTTAGGGCAGTTCTTC; cdr3_aa: CASSPSAGNLGQFF
j_call: TRBJ2-7; v_call: TRBV3-1; clone_size: -; d_call: -; cdr3_nt: TGTGCCAGCAGCCAAGATGCGCAGCCGGTTCAACGGGATACCTACGAGCAGTACTTC; cdr3_aa: CASSQDAQPVQRDTYEQYF
j_call: TRBJ1-2; v_call: TRBV6-2/TRBV6-3; clone_size: few; d_call: -; cdr3_nt: TGTGCCAGCAATCGGGGCGCGTACGGCTATGGCTACACCTTC; cdr3_aa: CASNRGAYGYGYTF
j_call: TRBJ2-2; v_call: TRBV7-8; clone_size: -; d_call: TRBD1; cdr3_nt: TGTGCCAGCGAAGGCCGGGACAGGGTCACCGGGGAGCTGTTTTTT; cdr3_aa: CASEGRDRVTGELFF
j_call: TRBJ2-3; v_call: TRBV20-1; clone_size: few; d_call: -; cdr3_nt: TGCAGTGCCCATGATAGGGAGCGGAACACAGATACGCAGTATTTT; cdr3_aa: CSAHDRERNTDTQYF
j_call: TRBJ2-6; v_call: TRBV12-3/TRBV12-4; clone_size: -; d_call: -; cdr3_nt: TGTGCCAGCAGTGTCCGGGACACAGGTTTCTCTGGGGCCAACGTCCTGACTTTC; cdr3_aa: CASSVRDTGFSGANVLTF
j_call: TRBJ2-7; v_call: TRBV4-1; clone_size: -; d_call: TRBD2; cdr3_nt: TGCGCCAGCAGCCAAGTAGCGGGAGGGAACTACGAGCAGTACTTC; cdr3_aa: CASSQVAGGNYEQYF
j_call: TRBJ1-3; v_call: TRBV5-1; clone_size: -; d_call: -; cdr3_nt: TGCGCCAGCAGCCCGGCCCCACCTGGAAACACCATATATTTT; cdr3_aa: CASSPAPPGNTIYF
j_call: TRBJ2-1; v_call: TRBV3-1; clone_size: -; d_call: -; cdr3_nt: TGTGCCAGCAGCCAAGATTGGTCTGCTTTCTACAATGAGCAGTTCTTC; cdr3_aa: CASSQDWSAFYNEQFF
j_call: TRBJ2-7; v_call: TRBV6-5; clone_size: -; d_call: -; cdr3_nt: TGTGCCAGCAGTTACCCCCGACAGGACGGGGTCTCCTACGAGCAGTACTTC; cdr3_aa: CASSYPRQDGVSYEQYF
j_call: TRBJ1-5; v_call: TRBV12-3/TRBV12-4; clone_size: few; d_call: -; cdr3_nt: TGTGCCAGCAGCCCAAACGGTAGGGTGCTTCAGCATTTT; cdr3_aa: CASSPNGRVLQHF
j_call: TRBJ2-1; v_call: TRBV6-2/TRBV6-3; clone_size: many; d_call: TRBD2; cdr3_nt: TGTGCCAGCAGTTACGGGCGGGGGTTAGAGTCCTACAATGAGCAGTTCTTC; cdr3_aa: CASSYGRGLESYNEQFF
j_call: TRBJ2-2; v_call: TRBV4-3; clone_size: -; d_call: -; cdr3_nt: -; cdr3_aa: CASSQFGQGNTGEVFF
j_call: TRBJ2-3; v_call: TRBV20-1; clone_size: -; d_call: TRBD2; cdr3_nt: TGCAGTGCGAATGACGAACTAGCGGGACTTGATACGCAGTATTTT; cdr3_aa: CSANDELAGLDTQYF
j_call: TRBJ2-1; v_call: TRBV6-2/TRBV6-3; clone_size: few; d_call: -; cdr3_nt: TGTGCCAGCAGTTACAATGGCCTCGACAATGAGCAGTTCTTC; cdr3_aa: CASSYNGLDNEQFF
j_call: TRBJ2-1; v_call: TRBV11-2; clone_size: -; d_call: TRBD1; cdr3_nt: TGTGCCAGCAGCTTAGGAGACCTCGGGACAGCGAAAGGCTACAATGAGCAGTTCTTC; cdr3_aa: CASSLGDLGTAKGYNEQFF
j_call: TRBJ1-5; v_call: TRBV12-3/TRBV12-4; clone_size: many; d_call: -; cdr3_nt: TGTGCCAGCAGTTTACATAGCAATCAGCCCCAGCATTTT; cdr3_aa: CASSLHSNQPQHF
j_call: TRBJ1-5; v_call: TRBV6-2/TRBV6-3; clone_size: few; d_call: -; cdr3_nt: TGTGCCAGCAGTTACGGGGCCCAGCCCCAGCATTTT; cdr3_aa: CASSYGAQPQHF
j_call: TRBJ2-6; v_call: TRBV4-1; clone_size: -; d_call: TRBD1; cdr3_nt: TGCGCCAGCAGCCAAGAAGTTCCAGGGGGCACTGGGGCCAACGTCCTGACTTTC; cdr3_aa: CASSQEVPGGTGANVLTF
j_call: TRBJ2-3; v_call: TRBV7-3; clone_size: -; d_call: -; cdr3_nt: TGTGCCAGCAGCTTAAGTTGGAGAGGCACAGATACGCAGTATTTT; cdr3_aa: CASSLSWRGTDTQYF
j_call: TRBJ2-3; v_call: TRBV7-2; clone_size: -; d_call: TRBD1; cdr3_nt: TGTGCCAGCAGCCTCGGGACAGGGAAGATTAGTACGCAGTATTTT; cdr3_aa: CASSLGTGKISTQYF
j_call: TRBJ2-7; v_call: TRBV6-2/TRBV6-3; clone_size: few; d_call: -; cdr3_nt: TGTGCCAGCAGACGGGACCACTCCTACCCCTACGAGCAGTACTTC; cdr3_aa: CASRRDHSYPYEQYF
j_call: TRBJ2-7; v_call: TRBV4-1; clone_size: few; d_call: -; cdr3_nt: TGCGCCAGCAGCCAGGGGACCCCTATGGGAGCGACAAAACTTAGCTCCTACGAGCAGTACTTC; cdr3_aa: CASSQGTPMGATKLSSYEQYF
j_call: TRBJ1-2; v_call: TRBV12-3/TRBV12-4; clone_size: -; d_call: -; cdr3_nt: TGTGCCAGCACCCCCTTCTATGGCTACACCTTC; cdr3_aa: CASTPFYGYTF
j_call: TRBJ2-1; v_call: TRBV27; clone_size: -; d_call: -; cdr3_nt: TGTGCCAGCAGTTTAATCGGGGGGCGAAGAAGCGAGCAGTTCTTC; cdr3_aa: CASSLIGGRRSEQFF